A selection of T cell receptor beta chains follows, all from one sample in a study of blood T cell repertoires in COVID-19. This table comes from immunoSEQ multiplex PCR, and its TCRdb copy is limited to in-frame clones, with some not included. The sample has a few hundred thousand clones; around nine tenths are singletons. Sequenced sample: peripheral blood. Receptors were obtained from a man aged 35 to 55 who had recovered from COVID-19. CDR3s include the opening cysteine and the closing phenylalanine or tryptophan. D genes are given only for firm matches. A row's size may be missing; if present it is once, few, many or a size class.

size	V	J	D	CDR3	DNA
-	TRBV7-2	TRBJ2-4	-	CASKRDSGVNIQYF	TGTGCCAGCAAGAGGGACTCCGGGGTAAACATTCAGTACTTC
once	TRBV4-2	TRBJ2-5	TRBD2	CASSQGAVSGRAETQYF	TGTGCCAGCAGCCAGGGGGCTGTTAGCGGGAGGGCGGAGACCCAGTACTTC
once	TRBV10-3	TRBJ1-1	TRBD1	CAISYTGGTEAFF	TGTGCCATCAGCTATACAGGGGGCACTGAAGCTTTCTTT
-	TRBV4-1	TRBJ1-1	TRBD1	CASSQPGQKLNTEAFF	TGCGCCAGCAGCCAGCCGGGACAGAAGTTGAACACTGAAGCTTTCTTT
-	TRBV11-2	TRBJ1-4	-	CASSSGLRSEKLFF	TGTGCCAGCAGCTCGGGACTGAGAAGTGAAAAACTGTTTTTT
-	TRBV19	TRBJ2-2	-	CASSMRRQIRGELFF	TGTGCCAGTAGTATGCGAAGACAGATCCGCGGGGAGCTGTTTTTT
-	TRBV5-1	TRBJ2-5	-	CASSLGAGETQYF	TGCGCCAGCAGCTTGGGGGCAGGGGAGACCCAGTACTTC
-	TRBV5-1	TRBJ2-5	TRBD2	CASRGRAGGGETQYF	TGCGCCTCCAGGGGCCGAGCGGGAGGAGGAGAGACCCAGTACTTC
-	TRBV19	TRBJ1-5	-	CASSQQGRLNQPQHF	TGTGCCAGTAGTCAACAGGGTCGGTTGAATCAGCCCCAGCATTTT
-	TRBV2	TRBJ1-1	TRBD1	CASTRDRGENTEAFF	TGTGCCAGCACGAGGGACAGGGGAGAGAACACTGAAGCTTTCTTT
-	TRBV6-1	TRBJ2-3	-	CASKEGGTDTQYF	TGTGCCAGTAAGGAGGGTGGAACAGATACGCAGTATTTT
-	TRBV6-6	TRBJ1-5	TRBD1	CASSSTGGSGNQPQHF	TGTGCCAGCAGTTCTACAGGGGGCAGCGGCAATCAGCCCCAGCATTTT
-	TRBV12-5	TRBJ1-4	-	CASRGNFGNEKLFF	TGTGCTAGTCGCGGGAATTTTGGTAATGAAAAACTGTTTTTT
-	TRBV10-2	TRBJ2-7	TRBD2	CASSESIAGAQYF	TGCGCCAGCAGTGAGTCGATAGCGGGGGCCCAGTACTTC
-	TRBV7-2	TRBJ2-2	TRBD1	CASSFRQGWVGELFF	TGTGCCAGCAGCTTTCGACAGGGCTGGGTCGGGGAGCTGTTTTTT
-	TRBV4-2	TRBJ1-3	-	CASSQAHQGADTIYF	TGTGCCAGCAGCCAAGCCCACCAGGGTGCAGACACCATATATTTT
-	TRBV5-1	TRBJ1-1	-	CASSLRSTNTEAFF	TGCGCCAGCAGCTTACGGTCAACGAACACTGAAGCTTTCTTT
-	TRBV4-2	TRBJ2-7	TRBD2	CASSQDRANLGGSYEQYF	TGTGCCAGCAGCCAAGATAGAGCTAACTTGGGAGGGTCCTACGAGCAGTACTTC
-	TRBV30	TRBJ2-5	-	CAWNREEETQYF	TGTGCCTGGAACAGGGAAGAGGAGACCCAGTACTTC
-	TRBV7-9	TRBJ2-1	-	CASSPHATPDNEQFF	TGTGCCAGCAGTCCCCACGCAACACCCGACAATGAGCAGTTCTTC
-	TRBV19	TRBJ1-2	-	CASSMEPLTHGYTF	TGTGCCAGTAGTATGGAGCCGCTTACTCACGGCTACACCTTC
-	TRBV19	TRBJ2-1	-	CASSKEDSPNNEQFF	TGTGCCAGTAGTAAGGAGGACAGTCCTAACAATGAGCAGTTCTTC
-	TRBV6-1	TRBJ1-1	-	CASSEDRGGANTEAFF	TGTGCCAGCAGTGAAGATCGAGGGGGGGCGAACACTGAAGCTTTCTTT
once	TRBV12-3/TRBV12-4	TRBJ1-2	-	CASSSVRAGYTF	TGTGCCAGCAGTTCCGTCAGGGCTGGCTACACCTTC
-	TRBV4-3	TRBJ2-2	TRBD2	CASGKLLAGGLNTGELFF	TGCGCCAGCGGCAAACTCCTAGCGGGGGGGTTGAACACCGGGGAGCTGTTTTTT
-	TRBV5-4	TRBJ2-5	TRBD2	CASSLTSGVLETQYF	TGTGCCAGCAGCCTGACTAGCGGGGTTTTAGAGACCCAGTACTTC
-	TRBV27	TRBJ2-5	-	CASSLSFRSQETQYF	TGTGCCAGCAGTTTATCGTTCAGGTCCCAAGAGACCCAGTACTTC
once	TRBV25-1	TRBJ2-2	TRBD2	CATDEPTGGNTGELFF	TGTGCCACAGACGAGCCAACGGGGGGGAACACCGGGGAGCTGTTTTTT
-	TRBV6-1	TRBJ2-2	-	CASSDLGKANTGELFF	TGTGCCAGCAGTGATCTAGGAAAGGCGAACACCGGGGAGCTGTTTTTT
-	TRBV18	TRBJ2-7	TRBD1	CASSPPGQGRSYEQYF	TGTGCCAGCTCACCACCGGGACAGGGAAGGTCCTACGAGCAGTACTTC
-	TRBV7-9	TRBJ2-7	-	CASSPPGDLEQYF	TGTGCCAGCAGCCCACCGGGGGATCTCGAGCAGTACTTC
-	TRBV4-1	TRBJ2-7	TRBD2	CASSQDGSSWSSGGSYEQYF	TGCGCCAGCAGCCAAGATGGCTCCTCTTGGTCTAGCGGGGGATCCTACGAGCAGTACTTC
-	TRBV6-2/TRBV6-3	TRBJ1-1	TRBD1	CASSLDRAGTEAFF	TGTGCCAGCAGTTTAGACAGGGCCGGCACTGAAGCTTTCTTT
-	TRBV5-1	TRBJ2-5	-	CASSFTVLQETQYF	TGCGCCAGCAGCTTCACAGTTCTCCAAGAGACCCAGTACTTC
few	TRBV6-6	TRBJ1-3	-	CATQRGGGGNTIYF	TGTGCCACCCAACGGGGTGGTGGCGGAAACACCATATATTTT
-	TRBV12-3/TRBV12-4	TRBJ2-7	-	CASSHGQDYEQYF	TGTGCCAGCAGTCACGGCCAGGACTACGAGCAGTACTTC
-	TRBV19	TRBJ1-2	-	CASRVRGTPYAYTF	TGTGCCAGTAGAGTTAGGGGGACACCATACGCCTACACCTTC
-	TRBV6-5	TRBJ1-5	-	CASSPGQNSNQPQHF	TGTGCCAGCAGCCCGGGACAAAATAGCAATCAGCCCCAGCATTTT
-	TRBV5-1	TRBJ1-1	TRBD1	CASTPLEGASAEAFF	TGCGCCAGTACCCCTCTGGAGGGGGCTAGCGCTGAAGCTTTCTTT
-	TRBV11-2	TRBJ2-2	TRBD2	CASSLAGGGTGELFF	TGTGCCAGCAGCCTAGCGGGTGGAGGGACCGGGGAGCTGTTTTTT
-	TRBV19	TRBJ1-1	-	CASSNARVSNTEAFF	TGTGCCAGTAGTAACGCCCGGGTCTCGAACACTGAAGCTTTCTTT
-	TRBV18	TRBJ2-1	TRBD1	CASSPPNRGSYNEQFF	TGTGCCAGCTCACCACCGAACAGGGGGTCCTACAATGAGCAGTTCTTC
-	TRBV2	TRBJ2-7	TRBD1	CASRPDRGRPYEQYF	TGTGCCAGCAGGCCTGACAGGGGGCGACCCTACGAGCAGTACTTC
-	TRBV5-6	TRBJ2-7	-	CASSLLVGRYEQYF	TGTGCCAGCAGCTTGTTGGTAGGGAGGTACGAGCAGTACTTC
-	TRBV19	TRBJ1-4	-	CASSIVAVGKLFF	TGTGCCAGTAGTATAGTGGCCGTTGGCAAACTGTTTTTT
-	TRBV19	TRBJ2-3	-	CASTSGQLSTDTQYF	TGTGCCAGTACCTCTGGACAACTTAGCACAGATACGCAGTATTTT
-	TRBV18	TRBJ2-3	-	CASSPLRQRGRTDTQYF	-
-	TRBV3-1/TRBV3-2	TRBJ2-1	TRBD2	CASSQDSAGGQFF	TGTGCCAGCAGCCAAGACTCGGCGGGAGGGCAGTTCTTC
-	TRBV7-6	TRBJ2-5	TRBD2	CASSLALGTSGDQETQYF	TGTGCCAGCAGCTTAGCGCTGGGGACTAGCGGAGACCAAGAGACCCAGTACTTC
-	TRBV7-2	TRBJ2-2	TRBD2	CASSTVGTSGTGELFF	TGTGCCAGCAGCACAGTCGGGACTAGCGGGACCGGGGAGCTGTTTTTT
-	TRBV5-6	TRBJ1-1	TRBD1	CASSHGQGRITEAFF	TGTGCCAGCAGCCACGGACAGGGGAGGATTACTGAAGCTTTCTTT
few	TRBV6-5	TRBJ1-5	-	CASSWQKPPSNQPQHF	TGTGCCAGCAGTTGGCAGAAACCACCTAGCAATCAGCCCCAGCATTTT
few	TRBV5-1	TRBJ1-6	TRBD1	CASSFGGGNSPLHF	TGCGCCAGCAGCTTTGGAGGGGGCAATTCACCCCTCCACTTT
few	TRBV7-2	TRBJ1-2	TRBD1	CASSPDRVGGYTF	TGTGCCAGCAGCCCGGACAGGGTGGGAGGCTACACCTTC
-	TRBV9	TRBJ1-1	-	CASSVLDRVNTEAFF	TGTGCCAGCAGCGTACTAGACAGAGTGAACACTGAAGCTTTCTTT
-	TRBV18	TRBJ2-2	-	CASSPQVVSGELFF	TGTGCCAGCTCACCTCAGGTTGTCTCCGGGGAGCTGTTTTTT
-	TRBV10-1	TRBJ2-2	TRBD1	CASSGDRGRTGELFF	TGCGCCAGCAGCGGGGACAGGGGACGGACCGGGGAGCTGTTTTTT